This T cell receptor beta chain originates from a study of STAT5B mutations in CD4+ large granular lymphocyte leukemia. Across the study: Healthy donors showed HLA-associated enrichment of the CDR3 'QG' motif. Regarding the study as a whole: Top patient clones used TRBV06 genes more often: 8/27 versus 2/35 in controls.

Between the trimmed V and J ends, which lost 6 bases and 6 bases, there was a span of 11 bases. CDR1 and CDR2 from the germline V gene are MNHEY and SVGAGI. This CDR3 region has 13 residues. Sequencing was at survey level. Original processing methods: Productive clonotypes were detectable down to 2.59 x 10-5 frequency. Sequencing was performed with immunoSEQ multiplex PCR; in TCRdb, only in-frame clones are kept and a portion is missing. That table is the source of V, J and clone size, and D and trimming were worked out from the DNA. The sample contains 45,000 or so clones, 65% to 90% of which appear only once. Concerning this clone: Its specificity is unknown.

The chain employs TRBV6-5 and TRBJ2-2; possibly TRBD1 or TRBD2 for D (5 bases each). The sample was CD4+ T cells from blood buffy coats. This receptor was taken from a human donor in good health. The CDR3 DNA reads TGTGCCAGCAGGAGGGGCTGGGCCGGGGAGCTGTTTTTT. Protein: CASRRGWAGELFF.